This T cell receptor (beta chain) was retrieved from a study of blood T cell repertoires in COVID-19 (dated by TCRdb to the early 2020s). In the study overall: Samples from collaborators originated in the United States, Italy and Spain and spanned both the acute and convalescent phases of COVID-19. The material from the prospective study consisted of cDNA or gDNA derived from T cells, B-cell-depleted T cells, or PBMCs. Deeply sampled blood TCRbeta repertoires from subjects exposed to, actively infected with, or recovered from COVID-19 were included in the dataset. A freely available public database, intended as a resource for researchers studying the immune response to SARS-CoV-2, is where the repertoires were released. The samples were drawn from the first 160 participants of the ongoing ImmuneRACE study and from roughly 1,300 subjects provided by 6 global collaborators. Sample metadata almost always included a de-identified subject ID, COVID-19 status, age in years and sex. Where available, HLA class I and class II types were taken from metadata supplied by the sample provider and were not determined by assay-based typing. Study-wide conclusions, independent of this receptor: How much clinical and demographic metadata was included differed by source and by participant, and the metadata was provided uncurated.

The CDR3 measures 15 amino acids from cysteine to phenylalanine. The kept DNA is CDR3 alone, 45 bases in frame from the first base. Trimming leaves V shorter by 6 bases and J shorter by 8 bases, with the junction holding 12 bases beyond the gene matches. Reading the germline V gene (reference sequence) gives CDR1 MNHNY and CDR2 SVGAGI. TCRbeta CDR3 regions were amplified from genomic DNA by means of the immunoSEQ Assay, a bias-controlled multiplex PCR. As for how the authors treated the data: The number of nucleated cells in each sample was estimated from the amplification of reference gene primers within the assay. To quantify the absolute abundance of each unique TCRbeta CDR3 rearrangement, sequence reads were collapsed and filtered. Productive Simpson clonality was computed per sample as the square root of Simpson's diversity index over productive rearrangements. Here the immuneACCESS table is served through TCRdb, limited to in-frame sequences with V and J called. Missing clones are a known gap in these copies; in checked studies unresolved V genes cover under half, and the rest lacks a known reason. That table furnishes V, J and clone size, whereas the DNA furnished D and trimming. The sample contains under 350,000 clones, more than 75% of them found a single time. In total, the top ten clones hold less than 3% of the sample.

This clone was detected only once. Its antigen remains unidentified. No base quality values were provided; no much bigger clone lies one nucleotide off. Enrolling through a virtual design, the prospective study's participants ranged in age from roughly 18 to 89 years and lived across about two dozen United States geographic areas. In the prospective study, cohorts were assigned on the basis of participant-reported clinical history obtained from a screening survey and a study questionnaire. Recovered participants in ImmuneRACE Cohort 3 were defined as having two consecutive negative NP/OP PCR tests, clearance from a healthcare professional, or resolution of symptoms. In the prospective study, whole blood, serum and a nasopharyngeal or oropharyngeal swab were collected from each participant by mobile phlebotomists. Participants in the prospective study had the option to provide additional blood draws and questionnaires over a roughly two-month period. Before DNA extraction, blood samples from the prospective study were shipped at room temperature or frozen.

This receptor was identified in a woman aged 18-29 years who had recovered from COVID-19. The chain is assembled from TRBV6-6 and TRBJ2-7, with 11 middle bases fitting TRBD2. Sequenced: PBMCs or T cells enriched from blood (not recorded which). The CDR3 region has the sequence CASSQDSGRVSQQYF. The bases read TGTGCCAGCAGCCAGGATAGCGGGAGGGTATCGCAGCAGTACTTC.